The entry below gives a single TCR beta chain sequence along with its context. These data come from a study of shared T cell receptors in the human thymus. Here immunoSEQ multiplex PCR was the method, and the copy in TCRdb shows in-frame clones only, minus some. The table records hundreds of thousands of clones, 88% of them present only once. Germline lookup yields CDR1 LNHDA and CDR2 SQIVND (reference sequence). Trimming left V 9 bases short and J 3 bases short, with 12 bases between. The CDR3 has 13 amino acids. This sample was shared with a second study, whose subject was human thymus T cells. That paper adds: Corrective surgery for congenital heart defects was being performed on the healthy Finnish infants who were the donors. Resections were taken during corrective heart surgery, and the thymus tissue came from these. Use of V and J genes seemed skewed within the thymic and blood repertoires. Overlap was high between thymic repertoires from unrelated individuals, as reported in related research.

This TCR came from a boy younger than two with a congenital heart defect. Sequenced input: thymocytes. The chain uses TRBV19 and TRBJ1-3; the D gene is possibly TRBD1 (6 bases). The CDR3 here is CASPGGGGNTIYF. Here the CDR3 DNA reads TGTGCCAGCCCGGGAGGGGGTGGAAACACCATATATTTT.